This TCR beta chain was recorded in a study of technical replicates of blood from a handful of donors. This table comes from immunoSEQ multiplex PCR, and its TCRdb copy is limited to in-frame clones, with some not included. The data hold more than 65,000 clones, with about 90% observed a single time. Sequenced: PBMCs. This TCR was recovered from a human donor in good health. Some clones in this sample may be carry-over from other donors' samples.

Here the CDR3 reads CASSLNSGLERGELFF. The DNA of the CDR3 is TGTGCCAGCAGCTTAAATTCAGGCCTGGAACGCGGGGAGCTGTTTTTT. The genes are TRBV7-2 and TRBJ2-2; D remains ambiguous. The CDR3 is made up of 16 amino acids. Germline V lookup: CDR1 SGHTA, CDR2 FQGNSA. V gave up 2 bases and J gave up 7 bases, with 17 bases separating them.